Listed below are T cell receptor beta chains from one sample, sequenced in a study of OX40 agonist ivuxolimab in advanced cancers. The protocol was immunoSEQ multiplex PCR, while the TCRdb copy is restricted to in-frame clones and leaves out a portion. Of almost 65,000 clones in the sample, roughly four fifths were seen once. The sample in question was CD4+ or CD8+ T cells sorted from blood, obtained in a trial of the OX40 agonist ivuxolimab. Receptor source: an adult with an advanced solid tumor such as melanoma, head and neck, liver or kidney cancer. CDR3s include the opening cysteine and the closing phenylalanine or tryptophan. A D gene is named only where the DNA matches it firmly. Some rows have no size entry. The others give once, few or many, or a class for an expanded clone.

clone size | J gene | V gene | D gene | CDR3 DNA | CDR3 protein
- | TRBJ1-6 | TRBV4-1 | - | TGCGCCAGCAGCCAAGTACCGGGCAACTATAATTCACCCCTCCACTTT | CASSQVPGNYNSPLHF
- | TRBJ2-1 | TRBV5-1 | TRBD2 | TGCGCCAGCAGCTTGATGACTAGCAGCAATGAGCAGTTCTTC | CASSLMTSSNEQFF
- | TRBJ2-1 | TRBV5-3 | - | TGTGCCAGAAGCTTGGGAACCTCTTGGCATGAGCAGTTCTTC | CARSLGTSWHEQFF
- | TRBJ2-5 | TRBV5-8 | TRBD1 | TGTGCCAGCAGCTCATATGGACAGGGTGAGACCCAGTACTTC | CASSSYGQGETQYF
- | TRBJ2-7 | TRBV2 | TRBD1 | TGTGCCAGCAACCGACCACAGGGGTTTCAGTACGAGCAGTACTTC | CASNRPQGFQYEQYF
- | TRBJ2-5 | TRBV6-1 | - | TGTGCCAGCAGTGCCCCCCGGGGCCCTCGTGGGGAGACCCAGTACTTC | CASSAPRGPRGETQYF
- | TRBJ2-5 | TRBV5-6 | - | TGTGCCAGCACCCCCCTCAGGGGCGGGCAACAAGAGACCCAGTACTTC | CASTPLRGGQQETQYF
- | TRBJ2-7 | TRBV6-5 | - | TGTGCCAGCAGACGGGGGAGCGGATTTTACGAGCAGTACTTC | CASRRGSGFYEQYF
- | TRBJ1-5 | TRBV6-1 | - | TGTGCCAGCAGTGGGGGACTCGGCAATCAGCCCCAGCATTTT | CASSGGLGNQPQHF
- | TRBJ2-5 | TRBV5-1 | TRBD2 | TGCGCCAGCAGCTTCCAAGGACTAGCGGGCCAAGAGACCCAGTACTTC | CASSFQGLAGQETQYF
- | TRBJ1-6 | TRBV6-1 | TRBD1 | TGTGCCAGCAGTGTGGGACAGGGTATTGCCCTCCACTTT | CASSVGQGIALHF
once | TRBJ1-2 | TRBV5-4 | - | TGTGCCAGCAGCACCGGGACTCGTAGCTATGGCTACACCTTC | CASSTGTRSYGYTF
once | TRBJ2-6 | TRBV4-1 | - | TGCGCCAGCAGCGTCTCAGGGGATTCCTCTGGGGCCAACGTCCTGACTTTC | CASSVSGDSSGANVLTF
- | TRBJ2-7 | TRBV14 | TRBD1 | TGTGCCAGCGCGCACAGGGGAGCCCTCGAGCAGTACTTC | CASAHRGALEQYF
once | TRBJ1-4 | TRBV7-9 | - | TGTGCCAGCAGCTTTGGTTTTGAAAAACTGTTTTTT | CASSFGFEKLFF
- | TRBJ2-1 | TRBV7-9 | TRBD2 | TGTGCCAGCAGCTTATCTAGCGGGAGGTTAGGTGAGCAGTTCTTC | CASSLSSGRLGEQFF
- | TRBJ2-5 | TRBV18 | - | TGTGCCAGCTCACCTTGGCCTAGCTGGGATCTCCCCGGTGAGACCCAGTACTTC | CASSPWPSWDLPGETQYF
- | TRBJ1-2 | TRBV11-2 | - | TGTGCCAGCAGCTTGGTGAAGGACGTAACCTTC | CASSLVKDVTF
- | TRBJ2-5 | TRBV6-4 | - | TGTGCCAGCAGTGCCGACTATGGGGAGACCCAGTACTTC | CASSADYGETQYF
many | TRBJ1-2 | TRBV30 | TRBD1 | TGTGCCTGGAGTGCCCCGACAGGGAAAGTCTATCGCTATGGCTACACCTTC | CAWSAPTGKVYRYGYTF
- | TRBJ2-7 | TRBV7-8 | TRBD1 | TGTGCCAGCAGCGGCCGGACAGGGCCTTACGAGCAGTACTTC | CASSGRTGPYEQYF
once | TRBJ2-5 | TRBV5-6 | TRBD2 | TGTGCCAGCAGCCCAAGACTAGCGGGAGGGCCGGGCCAAGAGACCCAGTACTTC | CASSPRLAGGPGQETQYF
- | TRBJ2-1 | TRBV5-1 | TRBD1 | TGCGCCACCGGGACAGGGGGCCCGGAGCAGTTCTTC | CATGTGGPEQFF
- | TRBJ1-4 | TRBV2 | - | TGTGCCAGCAGTTTACTACAGGGTCGGGGTGAAAAACTGTTTTTT | CASSLLQGRGEKLFF
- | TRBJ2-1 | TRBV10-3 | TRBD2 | TGTGCCATCAGTGAGTTAGCGGGGGTGGTCAATGAGCAGTTCTTC | CAISELAGVVNEQFF
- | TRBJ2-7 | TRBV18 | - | TGTGCCAGCTCACCATCGGTGTCCGGTTACGAGCAGTACTTC | CASSPSVSGYEQYF
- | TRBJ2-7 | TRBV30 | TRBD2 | TGTGCCTGGGGAGGACTAGCGGGCGCCTACGAGCAGTACTTC | CAWGGLAGAYEQYF
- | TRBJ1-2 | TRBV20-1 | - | TGCAGTGCTAGCCGGATCTCTGGCTACACCTTC | CSASRISGYTF
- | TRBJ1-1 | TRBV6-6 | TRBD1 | TGTGCCAGCATCTCGGAGGGGGCGGGTCTATTCACTGAAGCTTTCTTT | CASISEGAGLFTEAFF
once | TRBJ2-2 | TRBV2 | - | TGTGCCAGCAGTGTAGAGGCTCAGGAGGCCGGGGAGCTGTTTTTT | CASSVEAQEAGELFF
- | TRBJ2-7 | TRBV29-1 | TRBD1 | TGCAGCGTCCAGAGGGGGGACAGGGGGCGCGAGCAGTACTTC | CSVQRGDRGREQYF
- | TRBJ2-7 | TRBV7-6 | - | TGTGCCAGCAGCTTAGGTAGCTCTGGGGAGCAGTACTTC | CASSLGSSGEQYF
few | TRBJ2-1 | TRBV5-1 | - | TGCGCCAGCAGCATACAGGGTGGGACGGATGAGCAGTTCTTC | CASSIQGGTDEQFF
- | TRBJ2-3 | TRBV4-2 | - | TGTGCCAGCAGCCAGCCGACCTTTGGGACTAGCACAGATACGCAGTATTTT | CASSQPTFGTSTDTQYF
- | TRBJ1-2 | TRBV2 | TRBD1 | TGTGCCAGCAGAGACAGGGGCTATGGCTACACCTTC | CASRDRGYGYTF
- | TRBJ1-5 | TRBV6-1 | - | TGTGCCAGCAGTGTAGCAGGGATCAATCAGCCCCAGCATTTT | CASSVAGINQPQHF
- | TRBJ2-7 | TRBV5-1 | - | TGCGCCAGCAGCTTGGGGCAGCTCGGCGGTGGAAAATACTTC | CASSLGQLGGGKYF